The present TCR beta chain was sequenced within a study of shared clonotypes between healthy human individuals (dated by TCRdb to between 2020 and 2021). About the full investigation: The cohort comprised two women and three men aged 18 to 49 years. To increase sequencing depth and limit assay-specific biases, TCR repertoire library preparation and sequencing were carried out by different laboratories using diverse techniques. Each donor's leukapheresis produced roughly between about 0.8 and 10 billion PBMCs. To estimate repertoire size and how much clonotypes are shared between individuals, the study performed deep sequencing of blood TCR repertoires from about five healthy adults. For each donor, three plates each were used for CD4 naive and CD4 memory, two plates were used for CD8 naive, and one plate was used for CD8 memory. What the study reported, not specific to this receptor: The small number of donors limited the genetic and exposure-history diversity represented. Estimated clonotype richness was generally larger for naive than for memory subsets. Even with the large sequencing depth, rarefaction of the sorted-subset datasets indicated that sequencing was incomplete. Compared with non-shared clonotypes, the clonotypes found in all four sorted-subset donors had higher generation probabilities. When a handful of donors were compared, the shared fraction of clonotypes was approximately 5% for naive CD4, roughly 3.4% for naive CD8, 2.3% for memory CD4, and under 0.5% for memory CD8. Pairwise subsampling led to the expectation that sequencing depth would affect the degree of clonotype sharing among donors. Sampling was restricted to blood, and TCR repertoires in tissues likely differ from the TCR repertoires found in blood.

Donors were healthy HIV-negative adults with no recently reported acute infections or vaccinations. All donors were Caucasian adults living in Nashville, Tennessee, USA. CD4+ T cells were enriched through magnetic negative selection, after which naive cells were positively selected on CD45RA and the remaining negative fraction served as the memory subset. After blood collection by leukapheresis, PBMCs were isolated using Ficoll-Histopaque density gradient centrifugation and then cryopreserved in the vapor phase of liquid nitrogen. Purity and quantity of every magnetically sorted T cell population were checked by analytical flow cytometry. Genomic DNA was isolated from each sorted fraction and quantified by UV absorbance on a Nanodrop 2000c. TCR CDR3 regions were amplified from genomic DNA by multiplex PCR using the deep immunoSEQ assay. Extracted genomic DNA from each cell subset was spread evenly across all wells of several immunoSEQ 96-well plates, with each plate serving as a replicate. For sorted subsets, around 0.2 ug of genomic DNA, equivalent to around 29,000 T cell genomes, went into each replicate PCR. Purified libraries were quantified with a Qubit 3.0 fluorometer, sized on a Bioanalyzer 2100, and re-quantified with the KAPA Library Quantification kit. A separate single-read 150-cycle Illumina NextSeq 550 flow cell was used to sequence each immunoSEQ 96-well plate. As for the original processing: The immunoSEQ output contained only junctional sequences without quality scores, so filtering could not match that applied to full-length reads. Sequences were annotated with PyIR, a Python wrapper for IgBLAST v1.9, and V/J genes and CDR3 were assigned using IMGT germline references. Reads were filtered out if the reads had weak V/J assignments (E-value above 1e-6), no CDR3, stop codons, out-of-frame junctions, or ambiguous translated residues. V3J clonotypes were defined by identical inferred V gene, J gene, and CDR3 amino acid sequence. To compute the percentage overlap between repertoires, the number of shared unique clonotypes was divided by the size of the smaller repertoire. Three approaches were used to assess repertoire richness: RTK rarefaction, the Chao1 estimator, and Recon v2.1 estimates of unobserved clonotypes. For all TCRbeta clonotypes obtained by the gDNA method from several donors, generation probabilities were computed with OLGA. The table was pulled from immuneACCESS by TCRdb, which kept in-frame rearrangements only. Such tables lose some clones; where checked, under half of the loss comes from unresolved V genes, and the rest has no known cause. The V and J calls and clone size are taken from that table; D and trimming were inferred from the DNA. In this sample the table shows more than 150,000 clones, 65% to 80% of which occur a single time. The ten most abundant clones make up over 9.5% of the sample.

Points on this clone: What this receptor recognizes is not known. No base qualities exist here, and no much larger clone lies one base off it.

The CDR3 spans 15 residues, from the cysteine through the phenylalanine. Just the 45-base CDR3 DNA is kept, in frame starting at base 1. The germline V gene encodes CDR1 PRHDT and CDR2 FYEKMQ (reference sequence). Relative to germline, V is missing 5 bases and J is missing 5 bases, with 12 bases of the junction outside any gene match. The sequence came from a man aged 25-45 years in good health. The chain was built from TRBV13 and TRBJ2-7, and TRBD1 aligns with 7 junction nucleotides. Source material: memory CD4+ T cells sorted from blood. What the cell subset or site label conveys for this sample: CD45RA-negative fraction. The CDR3 here reads CASSGPGQWVNEQYF. In nucleotides, the sequence is TGTGCCAGCAGCGGGCCGGGACAGTGGGTAAACGAGCAGTACTTC.